These 16 T cell receptor beta chains were sequenced from one sample in a study of CXCR3-negative and CXCR3-positive naive CD8 T cells. All TRB cDNA libraries came from 5' RACE performed with UMI labels. Each CDR3 protein gets one entry in TCRdb, which reprocessed the 5' RACE reads and gives no DNA. Found here are 130,000 or so distinct CDR3 sequences; the top ten clones hold around 0.44%. Study-wide results and limits: Researchers report that CXCR3-positive naive cells carry more hydrophobic TRB CDR3s than CXCR3-negative naive cells.

Which antigens these TCRs recognize remains unknown. Sequencing was performed on naive CXCR3+ CD8+ T cells from blood. Subset reported: CD45RO-CCR7+CD27+CD95- naive CD8+ T cells expressing CXCR3 (TNR3+). The receptors derive from a human donor in good health. Some clones in this sample may be carry-over from other donors' samples.

The rearrangement uses TRBV29-1 and TRBJ1-1; without DNA, the TCRdb call of TRBD1 cannot be checked. Germline V gene sequence: CDR1 SQVTM, CDR2 ANQGSEA. CDR3 size: 11 residues. The CDR3 sequence: CSSQTGGKAFF. The entire variable domain, with the rest obtained from reference TRBV29-1 and TRBJ1-1, is as follows: SAVISQKPSRDICQRGTSLTIQCQVDSQVTMMFWYRQQPGQSLTLIATANQGSEATYESGFVIDKFPISRPNLTFSTLTVSNMSPEDSSIYLCSSQTGGKAFFGQGTRLTVV.

The rearrangement joins TRBV10-3 to TRBJ2-2; no DNA is available, so the TRBD1 call from TCRdb remains unchecked. This CDR3 region has 14 residues. Per the germline V gene, CDR1 is ENHRY and CDR2 is SYGVKD. The CDR3 is CATRGVRPTGELFF.

The V call is TRBV4-3, the J call TRBJ2-7; with no DNA, the TCRdb D assignment of TRBD1 cannot be verified. The CDR3 is 18 amino acids. Germline V lookup: CDR1 LGHNA, CDR2 YSLEER. The CDR3 loop is CASSPPETGGGRSYEQYF.

V and J are TRBV20-1 and TRBJ2-2; TCRdb selects TRBD1, and the lack of DNA leaves this call unchecked. Germline V lookup: CDR1 DFQATT, CDR2 SNEGSKA (reference sequence). The CDR3 has 16 residues. The CDR3 spells CSARDRTGGVSGELFF.

The rearrangement joins TRBV19 to TRBJ1-5; TCRdb gives TRBD1 as the D gene, but with no DNA this cannot be confirmed. CDR1 is LNHDA and CDR2 is SQIVND in the germline V gene (reference sequence). The CDR3 contains 14 residues. Here the CDR3 reads CASSIGGQGPPQHF.

CDR3 loop: CSVLAGSTEAFF. The rearrangement links TRBV29-1 to TRBJ1-1. The V gene's germline CDR1 is SQVTM and CDR2 ANQGSEA. The CDR3 sequence is 12 residues long.

The V and J genes are TRBV28 and TRBJ2-7; no DNA is available, so the TRBD1 call from TCRdb remains unchecked. The germline gives CDR1 MDHEN, CDR2 SYDVKM. The CDR3 loop spans 11 amino acids. The CDR3 protein is CASRGDYEQYF.

The rearrangement links TRBV5-5 to TRBJ1-3. The CDR3 is 15 residues long. Germline CDR1 and CDR2: SGHKS and YYEKEE (reference sequence). This CDR3 reads CASSFSAGSGNTIYF.

The J gene is TRBJ2-5, the V gene TRBV2. From germline, CDR1 is SNHLY and CDR2 FYNNEI. CDR3 length equals 12 residues. Here the CDR3 reads CASSGVQETQYF.

The gene calls are TRBV29-1 and TRBJ2-2. This CDR3 spans 12 amino acids. Germline V lookup: CDR1 SQVTM, CDR2 ANQGSEA. CDR3 sequence: CSVVGNTGELFF.

The chain employs TRBV5-6 and TRBJ2-1; without DNA, the TCRdb call of TRBD2 cannot be checked. Germline V gene data show CDR1 as SGHDT and CDR2 as YYEEEE. The CDR3 sequence is 14 residues long. The CDR3 is CASSFGTSNNEQFF.

The chain employs TRBV10-3 and TRBJ2-5; there is no DNA to check the TCRdb D call of TRBD2. From germline, CDR1 is ENHRY and CDR2 SYGVKD. This CDR3 spans 17 amino acids. The chain's CDR3 is CAISESGLAGGRETQYF.

The gene calls are TRBV2 and TRBJ2-7; TCRdb reports TRBD1, a call that lacks DNA to check it against. The germline CDR1 and CDR2 sequences are SNHLY and FYNNEI. The CDR3 has 14 amino acids. The CDR3: CVSNTGGGPYEQYF.

V usage is TRBV28 and J usage is TRBJ1-1; TCRdb's D call of TRBD1 is untestable without DNA. The germline CDR1 and CDR2 sequences are MDHEN and SYDVKM. This CDR3 has 13 residues. Here the CDR3 reads CASSRQLNTEAFF.

The V and J genes are TRBV3-1 and TRBJ1-6; TCRdb indicates TRBD1, and absent DNA this call remains unverified. The V gene's germline CDR1 is LGHDT and CDR2 YNNKEL (reference sequence). This CDR3 has 17 residues. The CDR3: CASSPERGEMGNSPLHF.

This chain links TRBV7-9 with TRBJ2-2; TCRdb's assignment of TRBD2 cannot be checked, as there is no DNA. The CDR3 has 17 residues. CDR1 and CDR2 (germline): SEHNR, FQNEAQ (reference sequence). CDR3 region: CASSQGLAAKNTGELFF.